The source of this TCR beta chain is a study of graft-versus-host responses after intestinal transplantation. Study context: Recipients uniformly received anti-thymocyte globulin induction, followed by tacrolimus and steroids for roughly 3 years.

Study-wide points: Recipient marrow showed GvH clones, some seen first in ileum or blood. After transplant, early declines in HvG clones were associated with peak levels of circulating GvH clones.

Worth noting for this clone: Its target is unknown.

Between the trimmed V and J ends, which lost 5 bases and 2 bases, there was a span of 15 bases. The germline CDR1 and CDR2 sequences are LNHNV and YYDKDF (reference sequence). The CDR3 extends over 15 amino acids. The protocol was immunoSEQ multiplex PCR, while the TCRdb copy is restricted to in-frame clones and leaves out a portion. The table has about 71,000 clones, 90% seen once; the top ten hold approximately 1.3%. The sample here was unstimulated CD8+ T cells sorted from spleen or lymph node cells, taken before intestinal transplant. V is TRBV15 and J is TRBJ1-1; weak D call: TRBD1 (6 bases). The origin of this receptor is a human donor who received an intestinal transplant. CDR3 bases: TGTGCCACCAGCGGTACAGGGTACGATAACACTGAAGCTTTCTTT. It specifies CATSGTGYDNTEAFF.